This entry is about one T cell receptor (beta chain). Its specificity is not known. The data originate from a study of cytomegalovirus exposure and HLA in healthy donors. Donors showed nominal health when sampled, although they likely had unrecorded immune exposures. It was with 60 Vbeta and 13 Jbeta primers that the PCR ran. TCRdb keeps only in-frame clones here, not all; method: immunoSEQ multiplex PCR. This table has 80,000 to 95,000 clones, roughly 69% appearing once. Study-wide points: A classifier reportedly called cytomegalovirus status with high sensitivity and specificity. Immune exposure was documented only through CMV serostatus.

The V gene lost 1 base and the J gene lost 8 bases, with 12 bases spanning the gap. Germline V gene data show CDR1 as SGHRS and CDR2 as YFSETQ. The CDR3 runs 14 residues. The V and J genes are TRBV5-1 and TRBJ1-4; the D gene is possibly TRBD1 (5 bases). Input material: PBMCs. The receptor's source is a woman in her 30s in good health and CMV-seronegative. The CDR3 nucleotides are TGCGCCAGCAGCTTGACCCAGGGTGGGGAAAAACTGTTTTTT. Protein sequence: CASSLTQGGEKLFF.